This TCR beta chain was documented in a study of blood T cell repertoires in COVID-19 (dated by TCRdb to the early 2020s). As for the study more broadly: Samples from collaborators originated in the United States, Italy and Spain and spanned both the acute and convalescent phases of COVID-19. The prospective study material was composed of cDNA or gDNA derived from T cells, B-cell-depleted T cells, or PBMCs. The dataset comprised deeply sampled blood TCRbeta repertoires from subjects exposed to, actively infected with, or recovered from COVID-19. The repertoires were released in a freely available public database meant as a resource for research on the immune response to SARS-CoV-2. The samples were drawn from two sources: the first 160 participants of the ongoing ImmuneRACE study, and 1,254 subjects contributed by 6 global collaborators. Sample metadata almost always included a de-identified subject ID, COVID-19 status, age in years and sex. Where available, HLA class I and class II types were obtained from metadata supplied by the sample provider rather than from assay-based typing. Study-wide findings and limitations: The quantity of clinical and demographic metadata differed by source and by participant and was supplied without curation.

One collaborating source in Seattle enrolled patients while the patients were actively infected and followed the patients over time throughout the course of disease. Whole blood was collected in K2EDTA tubes by collaborating institutions according to the institutions' own protocols. For TCRbeta analysis, collaborators shipped samples as frozen whole blood, isolated PBMCs, or DNA extracted from either of those sample types. The immunoSEQ Assay, a bias-controlled multiplex PCR, was used to amplify TCRbeta CDR3 regions from genomic DNA. The study's own analysis went as follows. The number of nucleated cells in each sample was estimated from the amplification of reference gene primers within the assay. To quantify the absolute abundance of each unique TCRbeta CDR3 rearrangement, sequence reads were collapsed and filtered. Productive Simpson clonality was computed per sample as the square root of Simpson's diversity index over productive rearrangements. This is the immuneACCESS table as TCRdb keeps it, with only in-frame sequences that have V and J called. A part of the clones is gone; compared with another copy, unresolved V genes explain less than half, and the rest is unexplained. The V and J calls and clone size come from that table; D and trimming were worked out from the DNA. For this sample there are about 270,000 clones; roughly nine tenths appear just once. 12% of the sample is in the top ten clones.

This clone was observed a few times. No cognate antigen has been identified for it. No base quality information exists; no much larger clone differs at one position. The germline V gene encodes CDR1 SGHTA and CDR2 FQGNSA. Spanning cysteine to phenylalanine, the CDR3 consists of 14 amino acids. The DNA shown is the 42-base CDR3, in frame from base 1. V was cut back by 5 bases and J by 2 bases, leaving a gap of 12 bases between them. Here the chain combines TRBV7-2 and TRBJ1-1, with TRBD1 tentatively as D gene (5 bases match). Source material: peripheral blood. The sequence came from a young woman with COVID-19, enrolled during active disease. The bases read TGTGCCAGCAGCCCGCGGACACGAAACACTGAAGCTTTCTTT. The encoded protein is CASSPRTRNTEAFF.